The text below deals with one T cell receptor (beta chain). What it recognizes is unknown. This sample stems from a study of shared clonotypes between healthy human individuals. Clones were read by immunoSEQ multiplex PCR, and TCRdb kept only the in-frame ones, dropping some. The data hold 2 million to 2.5 million clones, with 80% to 95% observed a single time. Findings of the study overall: Blood was the sole source, and tissue repertoires probably differ.

This sequence was found in a man between 18 and 29 years old in good health. Some clones in this sample may be carry-over from other donors' samples. The sequencing sample was made of naive CD4+ T cells from PBMCs. Subset defined: CD45RA+ positively selected.

Written as DNA, the CDR3 is TGTGCCAGTAGTATCGCTCCAACGGGCCTATGGGCTTTCTTT. It translates to CASSIAPTGLWAFF. V gene TRBV19 combines with J gene TRBJ1-1; D ambiguous. CDR1 is LNHDA and CDR2 is SQIVND in the germline V gene (reference sequence). V shed 3 bases and J shed 11 bases, with 19 bases lying between them. The CDR3 length is 14 residues.